The 29 T cell receptor beta chains below were found in one sample sequenced in a study of blood T cell repertoires in COVID-19 (dated by TCRdb to the early 2020s). The receptor library was made with the immunoSEQ multiplex PCR assay. TCRdb carries this immuneACCESS record with in-frame sequences only. Its versions omit some clonotypes, under half of them owing to an unresolved V gene in the studies checked, with the rest unexplained. The sample table shows around 57,000 clones, and about 90% are seen once. The ten largest clones take up about 9% of the sample. The sequenced sample consisted of peripheral blood. These TCRs come from a human donor with active COVID-19. The donor label of this sample is uncertain.

The rearrangement joins TRBV19 to TRBJ2-5; TRBD1 matches at 7 bases. Trimming removed 4 bases from V and 5 bases from J; junction bases left unmatched: 10. The CDR3 is 15 amino acids. Germline CDR1 reads LNHDA; CDR2 reads SQIVND (reference sequence). In DNA form, the CDR3 reads TGTGCCAGTAGTACAACAGGGGCCAGGGCGGAGACCCAGTACTTC. Protein sequence: CASSTTGARAETQYF.

The chain carries TRBV6-2 or TRBV6-3 and TRBJ2-6; D might be TRBD2 (6 bases). The V end was cut by 4 bases, the J end by 0 bases, with 13 bases between. The germline CDR1 and CDR2 sequences are MNHEY and SVGEGT. This CDR3 has 17 residues. CDR3 sequence reads: CASSFSSDFSGANVLTF. CDR3 DNA: TGTGCCAGCAGTTTTTCTAGCGACTTCTCTGGGGCCAACGTCCTGACTTTC.

V and J are TRBV11-3 and TRBJ2-1; 7 bases agree with TRBD2. Losses at the gene ends were 4 bases for V and 8 bases for J; bases not matched to a gene: 5. The CDR3 is made up of 13 amino acids. The V gene's germline CDR1 is SGHNT and CDR2 YENEEA. CDR3 region: CASSSGTIYEQFF. CDR3 DNA sequence: TGTGCCAGCAGCTCCGGGACTATCTATGAGCAGTTCTTC.

This clone was recorded once. The chain recombines TRBV30 with TRBJ1-6, with 10 bases identical to TRBD1. The CDR3 totals 17 residues. The germline CDR1 and CDR2 sequences are GTSNPN and SVGIG (reference sequence). The trim removed 2 bases at V and 6 bases at J, leaving 10 bases unmatched. CDR3 bases: TGTGCCTGGAGTCCACGCGACAGGGGGCTTTCTAATTCACCCCTCCACTTT. It is translated as CAWSPRDRGLSNSPLHF. Together with reference TRBV30 and TRBJ1-6, the CDR3 gives the full variable domain: SQTIHQWPATLVQPVGSPLSLECTVEGTSNPNLYWYRQAAGRGLQLLFYSVGIGQISSEVPQNLSASRPQDRQFILSSKKLLLSDSGFYLCAWSPRDRGLSNSPLHFGNGTRLTVT.

This clone appeared once. The chain is built from TRBV3-1 (or the pseudogene TRBV3-2) and TRBJ2-7; TRBD1 aligns across 9 bases. The CDR3 has 16 amino acids. Germline loops: CDR1 LGHDT, CDR2 YNNKEL (reference sequence). J was trimmed by 5 bases and V by 2 bases; bases with no gene match: 10. CDR3 nucleotides: TGTGCCAGCAGCCAACTAGCCTCGGACAGGGGCCACGAGCAGTACTTC. It yields the protein CASSQLASDRGHEQYF.

This clone was found once. The rearrangement joins TRBV5-1 to TRBJ2-6; D gene ambiguous. Germline CDR1 and CDR2: SGHRS and YFSETQ. This CDR3 is built from 14 residues. Trimming took 7 bases from V and 4 from J, leaving 12 bases between them. CDR3 amino acids: CASDPGRGANVLTF. The CDR3 DNA follows: TGCGCCAGCGACCCGGGTCGCGGGGCCAACGTCCTGACTTTC.

The chain recombines TRBV12-5 with TRBJ2-2; 12 bases are shared with TRBD2. This CDR3 contains 15 residues. The V gene's germline CDR1 is LGHNT and CDR2 FRNRAP. V lost 4 bases and J lost 6; bases outside the gene matches: 3. The CDR3 coding sequence is TGTGCTAGTGGTTCAGGACTAGCGGGGCCCGGGGAGCTGTTTTTT. It specifies CASGSGLAGPGELFF.

The rearrangement uses TRBV30 and TRBJ1-2, with 7 nucleotides matching TRBD1. The CDR3 contains 14 residues. Germline lookup yields CDR1 GTSNPN and CDR2 SVGIG (reference sequence). V shed 4 bases and J 8 bases; nucleotides not matched to a gene: 13. The CDR3 loop is CAWTPGQALEGYTF. Here the CDR3 DNA reads TGTGCCTGGACGCCCGGACAGGCGTTGGAGGGCTACACCTTC.

This clone was seen just once. The V call is TRBV28, the J call TRBJ1-2, with 7 bases matching TRBD1. Germline V gives CDR1 MDHEN, CDR2 SYDVKM. The CDR3 extends over 12 amino acids. The junction had 2 bases not matched to a gene; V was cut back by 2 bases and J by 8 bases. The CDR3 here is CASSLQGVGYTF. In nucleotides, the CDR3 is TGTGCCAGCAGTTTACAGGGGGTCGGCTACACCTTC.

The gene calls are TRBV7-2 and TRBJ2-7, with D uncertain. Trimming shortened V by 4 bases and J by 2 bases, and 15 bases separated the two germline ends. This CDR3 is built from 15 residues. CDR1 and CDR2 (germline): SGHTA, FQGNSA. The CDR3 DNA sequence: TGTGCCAGCAGCTCCTTCCGACTGCAAACCTACGAGCAGTACTTC. Amino acids: CASSSFRLQTYEQYF. The full variable domain, with the rest looked up from reference TRBV7-2 and TRBJ2-7, is GAGVSQSPSNKVTEKGKDVELRCDPISGHTALYWYRQSLGQGLEFLIYFQGNSAPDKSGLPSDRFSAERTGGSVSTLTIQRTQQEDSAVYLCASSSFRLQTYEQYFGPGTRLTVT.

This chain joins TRBV3-1 (or the pseudogene TRBV3-2) and TRBJ2-1, with 10 bases that match TRBD2. CDR3 length: 18 residues. Germline trimming cut 4 bases from V and 6 bases from J; bases unmatched to any gene: 15. Germline V lookup: CDR1 LGHDT, CDR2 YNNKEL (reference sequence). CDR3 loop: CASSRPEFRTSGSNEQFF. DNA for the CDR3: TGTGCCAGCAGCCGGCCCGAGTTTCGGACTAGCGGATCCAATGAGCAGTTCTTC.

This clone was detected only once. This chain links TRBV18 with TRBJ2-5; tentatively, D is TRBD1 (5 bases). Germline V gene lookup returns CDR1 KGHSH and CDR2 LQKENI. V was cut by 4 bases and J by 9 bases, with 15 bases left in between. This CDR3 is 13 amino acids long. CDR3 residues: CASSLQGSGAQYF. The CDR3 DNA follows: TGTGCCAGCTCACTCCAGGGCTCTGGGGCCCAGTACTTC. Supplemented by reference TRBV18 and TRBJ2-5, the full variable domain reads NAGVMQNPRHLVRRRGQEARLRCSPMKGHSHVYWYRQLPEEGLKFMVYLQKENIIDESGMPKERFSAEFPKEGPSILRIQQVVRGDSAAYFCASSLQGSGAQYFGPGTRLLVL.

This clone was seen a few times. V is TRBV10-2 and J is TRBJ2-7; 7 nucleotides match TRBD2. Germline V CDR1 and CDR2: WSHSY, SAAADI. This CDR3 has 13 residues. The J segment lost 3 bases and the V segment lost 6 bases, leaving 5 bases of the junction unmatched. For the CDR3, the DNA is TGCGCCAGCAGCCCGGGAGGTAACTACGAGCAGTACTTC. Its protein product is CASSPGGNYEQYF.

This chain connects TRBV7-9 to TRBJ2-4, with 7 bases lining up with TRBD2. CDR3 length equals 16 residues. Germline CDR1 reads SEHNR; CDR2 reads FQNEAQ (reference sequence). V was clipped by 8 bases and J by 3 bases; unmatched bases: 13. The CDR3 DNA is TGTGCCAGCTGCCCCGCCGATGGGGGGGGCAAAAACATTCAGTACTTC. It translates to CASCPADGGGKNIQYF.

The J gene is TRBJ2-6, the V gene TRBV7-2, with TRBD1 identical over 8 bases. CDR3 length: 18 amino acids. The V and J ends lost 1 base and 0 bases, in that order; junction bases with no gene match: 5. CDR1 and CDR2 from the germline V gene are SGHTA and FQGNSA. CDR3 sequence reads: CASSLVGTGLSGANVLTF. The CDR3 bases are TGTGCCAGCAGCTTAGTTGGGACAGGACTCTCTGGGGCCAACGTCCTGACTTTC.

This clone occurred a few times. The chain links TRBV11-2 to TRBJ2-7; D is unclear. The germline gives CDR1 SGHAT, CDR2 FQNNGV. V shed 4 bases and J shed 4 bases, with 2 bases lying between them. The CDR3 loop spans 10 amino acids. The CDR3: CASSSYEQYF. CDR3 sequence (DNA): TGTGCCAGCAGCTCTTACGAGCAGTACTTC.

V gene TRBV7-2 combines with J gene TRBJ2-5, with 10 bases that match TRBD2. Germline CDR1 and CDR2: SGHTA and FQGNSA. V was clipped by 6 bases and J by 5 bases; unmatched bases: 6. This CDR3 has 14 amino acids. DNA of the CDR3: TGTGCCAGCAGACAAACTAGCGGGAAGGAGACCCAGTACTTC. Encoded protein: CASRQTSGKETQYF.

CDR3 sequence: CASSQDWGTGLDTQYF. The CDR3 bases are TGCGCCAGCAGCCAAGATTGGGGGACAGGGTTGGATACGCAGTATTTT. V is TRBV4-3 and J is TRBJ2-3; 9 bases fit TRBD1. The germline CDR1 and CDR2 sequences are LGHNA and YSLEER. Trimming cost V 0 bases and J 6 bases; bases outside gene matches: 7. This CDR3 comprises 16 residues.

V usage is TRBV7-6 and J usage is TRBJ2-7; tentatively, D is TRBD1 (5 bases). Trimming removed 5 bases at V and 5 bases at J, with 10 bases between. CDR1 SGHVS and CDR2 FNYEAQ come from the germline V gene. This CDR3 has 12 residues. CDR3 sequence reads: CASSPPTDEQYF. CDR3 nucleotides: TGTGCCAGCAGCCCACCGACAGACGAGCAGTACTTC.

The rearrangement links TRBV13 to TRBJ2-7, with D possibly matching TRBD1 (5 bases). V dropped 2 bases and J dropped 4 bases, with 9 bases sitting between them. The CDR3 covers 13 residues. Germline CDR1 and CDR2: PRHDT and FYEKMQ (reference sequence). The CDR3 loop reads CASSLRGFYEQYF. DNA for the CDR3: TGTGCCAGCAGCTTAAGGGGTTTTTACGAGCAGTACTTC.

Written as DNA, the CDR3 is TGTGCCAGCAGCCCACCCCCACGACAGGGATTGGATCAGCCCCAGCATTTT. It is translated as CASSPPPRQGLDQPQHF. The rearrangement links TRBV7-9 to TRBJ1-5, with TRBD1 matching over 7 bases. The CDR3 is 17 amino acids. V lost 5 bases, J lost 5 bases, and 15 bases stayed unmatched. CDR1 and CDR2 from the germline V gene are SEHNR and FQNEAQ (reference sequence).

The chain uses TRBV7-3 and TRBJ1-6, with a weak D call TRBD1 (5 bases). The CDR3 length is 15 residues. The germline V gene encodes CDR1 SGHTA and CDR2 FQGTGA. The V end lost 4 bases, the J end lost 9 bases, and 16 bases lay between the germline ends. The CDR3 DNA sequence: TGTGCCAGCAGCTCCTCCGGGACTCCGGTTTCACCCCTCCACTTT. This sequence encodes CASSSSGTPVSPLHF. Together with reference TRBV7-3 and TRBJ1-6, the CDR3 gives the full variable domain: GAGVSQTPSNKVTEKGKYVELRCDPISGHTALYWYRQSLGQGPEFLIYFQGTGAADDSGLPNDRFFAVRPEGSVSTLKIQRTERGDSAVYLCASSSSGTPVSPLHFGNGTRLTVT.

This CDR3 is CATSRDYDRGYSGGELFF. The CDR3 DNA reads as TGTGCCACCAGCAGAGATTACGACAGGGGGTATTCGGGCGGGGAGCTGTTTTTT. The genes are TRBV15 and TRBJ2-2; 9 positions match TRBD1. Germline V lookup: CDR1 LNHNV, CDR2 YYDKDF (reference sequence). This CDR3 spans 18 amino acids. V lost 0 bases to trimming and J lost 7 bases; unmatched junction nucleotides: 12.

The rearrangement uses TRBV7-6 and TRBJ2-1; D is unresolved. CDR3 size: 13 residues. Trimming pared 1 base from V and 12 bases from J, leaving 13 bases between. Per germline, CDR1 SGHVS and CDR2 FNYEAQ. DNA for the CDR3: TGTGCCAGCAGCTTAGAGTTGAGTCAGCGGCAGTTCTTC. Translation: CASSLELSQRQFF.

The J gene is TRBJ2-7, the V gene TRBV9, with 9 bases aligning to TRBD1. CDR1 is SGDLS, CDR2 YYNGEE, per germline. The CDR3 has 13 amino acids. J lost 5 bases, V lost 3 bases, and 3 bases had no gene match. In nucleotides, the CDR3 is TGTGCCAGCAGCGCCCGACAGGGGGACGAGCAGTACTTC. Its protein product is CASSARQGDEQYF.

The chain links TRBV7-9 to TRBJ1-2; D call uncertain. CDR1 SEHNR and CDR2 FQNEAQ come from the germline V gene (reference sequence). V lost 5 bases, J lost 6 bases, and 13 bases lay in between. There are 13 residues in the CDR3. The CDR3 sequence is CASSQTWEDGYTF. The CDR3 bases are TGTGCCAGCAGCCAGACATGGGAGGATGGCTACACCTTC.

The CDR3 loop reads CASSSPGLAGSTDTQYF. The CDR3 bases are TGTGCCAGCAGCTCACCGGGACTAGCGGGGTCCACAGATACGCAGTATTTT. This sequence joins TRBV7-6 and TRBJ2-3; 13 bases agree with TRBD2. Germline CDR1 is SGHVS and CDR2 is FNYEAQ. This CDR3 has 17 amino acids. V trimming: 4 bases; J trimming: 2 bases; junction bases outside the gene matches: 6.

This clone is a singleton in its sample. J is TRBJ1-6 and V is TRBV14, with D possibly being TRBD1 (6 bases). Germline V gene sequence: CDR1 SGHDN, CDR2 FVKESK. The CDR3 runs 15 residues. Trimming removed 2 bases from V and 9 bases from J, with 14 bases in between. CDR3 nucleotides: TGTGCCAGCAGCCAAAAAAGAGGGGGGGGTTCACCCCTCCACTTT. This gives the protein CASSQKRGGGSPLHF.

V is TRBV25-1 and J is TRBJ2-1, with TRBD2 identical over 10 bases. Germline V gives CDR1 MGHDK, CDR2 SYGVNS. This CDR3 contains 18 residues. Unmatched junction bases numbered 11, after V lost 3 bases and J lost 3 bases. CDR3 nucleotides: TGTGCCAGCAGTGACTCCCGTCTAGCGGGAGTCCGCTACAATGAGCAGTTCTTC. Translating gives CASSDSRLAGVRYNEQFF.